The present T cell receptor (beta chain) was sequenced within a study of molecular identifiers for immune sequencing clone quantification. Across the whole study: In the replicates, RNA derived from around 20,000 or 99,000 naive CD8 cells was divided into five parts, and four were sequenced. General study points: Effector cells had over 99% of their molecules in clones above 20 RNA copies, while naive cells had under 1%.

TCRdb fed the PCR reads into MiXCR, producing one record per CDR3 protein. The sample has 88,000 or so distinct CDR3 sequences, over 20% seen once. Trimming took 5 bases from V and 6 from J; bases not matched to a gene: 4. The germline V gene encodes CDR1 MNHEY and CDR2 SMNVEV (reference sequence). The CDR3 extends over 14 amino acids. Note on this clonotype: The antigen remains unidentified.

Sequencing input: naive CD8+ T cells from blood, with Jurkat cell RNA spiked in. Subset reported: FACS-sorted CD8+CD4-CCR7+CD45RA+ naive T cells. V is TRBV27 and J is TRBJ1-6; 7 nucleotides match TRBD1. This TCR came from a human donor in good health. Some libraries in this study had Jurkat cell RNA spiked in. CDR3 protein: CASSPGTANSPLHF. DNA of the CDR3: TGTGCCAGCAGTCCCGGGACAGCTAATTCACCCCTCCACTTT.